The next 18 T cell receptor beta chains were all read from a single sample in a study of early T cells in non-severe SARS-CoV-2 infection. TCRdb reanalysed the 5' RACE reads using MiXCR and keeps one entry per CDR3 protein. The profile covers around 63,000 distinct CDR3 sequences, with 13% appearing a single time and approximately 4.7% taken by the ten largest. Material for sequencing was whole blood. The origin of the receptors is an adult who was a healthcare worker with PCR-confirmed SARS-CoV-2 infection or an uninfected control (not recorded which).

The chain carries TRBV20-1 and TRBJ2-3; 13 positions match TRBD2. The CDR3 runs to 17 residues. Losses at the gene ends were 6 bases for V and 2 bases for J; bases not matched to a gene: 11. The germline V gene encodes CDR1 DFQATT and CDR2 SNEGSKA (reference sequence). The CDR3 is CSADPGLAGSTTDTQYF. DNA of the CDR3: TGCAGTGCAGATCCGGGACTAGCGGGGTCCACCACAGATACGCAGTATTTT.

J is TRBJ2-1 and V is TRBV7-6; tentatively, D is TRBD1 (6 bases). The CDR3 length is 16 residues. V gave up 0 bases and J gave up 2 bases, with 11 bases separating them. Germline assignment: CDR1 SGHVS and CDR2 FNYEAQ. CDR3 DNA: TGTGCCAGCAGCTTAGCGGGGGCAGGGGCCTACAATGAGCAGTTCTTC. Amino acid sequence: CASSLAGAGAYNEQFF. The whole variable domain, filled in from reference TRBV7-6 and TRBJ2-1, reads GAGVSQSPRYKVTKRGQDVALRCDPISGHVSLYWYRQALGQGPEFLTYFNYEAQQDKSGLPNDRFSAERPEGSISTLTIQRTEQRDSAMYRCASSLAGAGAYNEQFFGPGTRLTVL.

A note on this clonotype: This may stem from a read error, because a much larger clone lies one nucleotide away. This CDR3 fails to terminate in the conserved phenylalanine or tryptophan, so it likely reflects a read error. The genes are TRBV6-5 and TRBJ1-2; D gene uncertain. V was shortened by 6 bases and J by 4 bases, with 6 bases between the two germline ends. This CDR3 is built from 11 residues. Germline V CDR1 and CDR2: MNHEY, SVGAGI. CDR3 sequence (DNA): TGTGCCAGCAGCGGGTTCTATGGCTACACCCTC. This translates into CASSGFYGYTL.

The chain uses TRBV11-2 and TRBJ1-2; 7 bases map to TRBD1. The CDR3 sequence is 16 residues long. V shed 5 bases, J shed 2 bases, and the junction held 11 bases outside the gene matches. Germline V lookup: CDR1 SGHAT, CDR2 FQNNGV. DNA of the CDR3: TGTGCCAGCAGCGAGGACAGGAGGCTTTTGAACTATGGCTACACCTTC. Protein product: CASSEDRRLLNYGYTF.

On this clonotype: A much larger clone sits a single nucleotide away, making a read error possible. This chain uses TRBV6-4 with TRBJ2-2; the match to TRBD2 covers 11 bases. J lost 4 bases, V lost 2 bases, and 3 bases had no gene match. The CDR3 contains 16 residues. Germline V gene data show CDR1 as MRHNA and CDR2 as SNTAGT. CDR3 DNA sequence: TGTGCCAGCAGTGACGGGACTAGCGGTCCCACCGGGGAGCTGTTTTTT. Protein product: CASSDGTSGPTGELFF.

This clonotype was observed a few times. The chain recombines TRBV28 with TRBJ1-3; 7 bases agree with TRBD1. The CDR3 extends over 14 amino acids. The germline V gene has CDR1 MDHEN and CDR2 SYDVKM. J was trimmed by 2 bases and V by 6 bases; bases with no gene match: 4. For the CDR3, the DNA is TGTGCCAGCAGATACGGACAGGCTGGAAACACCATATATTTT. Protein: CASRYGQAGNTIYF.

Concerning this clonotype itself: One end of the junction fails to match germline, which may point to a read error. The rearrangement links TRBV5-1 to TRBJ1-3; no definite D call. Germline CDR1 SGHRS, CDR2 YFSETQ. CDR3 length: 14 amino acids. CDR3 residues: CASSLDPSGNTIYF. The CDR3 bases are TGTGCCAGCAGCTTGGACCCTTCTGGAAACACCATATATTTT.

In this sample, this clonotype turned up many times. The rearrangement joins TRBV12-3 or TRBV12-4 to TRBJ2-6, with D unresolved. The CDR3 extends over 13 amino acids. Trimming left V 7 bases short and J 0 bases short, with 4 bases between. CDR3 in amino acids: CASTFSGANVLTF. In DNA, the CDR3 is TGTGCCAGCACCTTCTCTGGGGCCAACGTCCTGACTTTC.

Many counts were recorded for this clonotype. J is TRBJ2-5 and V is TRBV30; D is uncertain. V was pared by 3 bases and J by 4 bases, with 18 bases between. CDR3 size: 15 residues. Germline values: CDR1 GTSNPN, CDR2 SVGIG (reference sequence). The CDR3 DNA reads TGTGCCTGGAGAGCTCTTGAGGTTACCGCAGAGACCCAGTACTTC. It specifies CAWRALEVTAETQYF. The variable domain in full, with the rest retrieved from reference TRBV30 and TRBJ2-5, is SQTIHQWPATLVQPVGSPLSLECTVEGTSNPNLYWYRQAAGRGLQLLFYSVGIGQISSEVPQNLSASRPQDRQFILSSKKLLLSDSGFYLCAWRALEVTAETQYFGPGTRLLVL.

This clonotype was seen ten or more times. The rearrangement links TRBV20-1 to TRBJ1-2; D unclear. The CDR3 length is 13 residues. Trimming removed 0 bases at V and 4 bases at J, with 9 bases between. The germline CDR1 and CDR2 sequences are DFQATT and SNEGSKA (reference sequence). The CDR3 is CSARDLGGYGYTF. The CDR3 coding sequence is TGCAGTGCTAGAGATCTGGGTGGCTATGGCTACACCTTC.

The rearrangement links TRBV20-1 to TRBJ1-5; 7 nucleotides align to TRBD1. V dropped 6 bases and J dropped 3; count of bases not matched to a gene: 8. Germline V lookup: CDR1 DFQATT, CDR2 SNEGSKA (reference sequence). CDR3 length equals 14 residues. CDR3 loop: CSARTTGINQPQHF. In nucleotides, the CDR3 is TGCAGTGCGAGGACGACAGGGATCAATCAGCCCCAGCATTTT.

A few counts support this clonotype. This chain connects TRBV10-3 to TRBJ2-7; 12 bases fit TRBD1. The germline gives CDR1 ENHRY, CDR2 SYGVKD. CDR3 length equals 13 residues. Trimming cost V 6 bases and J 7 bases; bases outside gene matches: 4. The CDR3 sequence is CAIRGTGGEEQYF. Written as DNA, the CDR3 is TGTGCCATCAGAGGGACAGGGGGCGAGGAGCAGTACTTC.

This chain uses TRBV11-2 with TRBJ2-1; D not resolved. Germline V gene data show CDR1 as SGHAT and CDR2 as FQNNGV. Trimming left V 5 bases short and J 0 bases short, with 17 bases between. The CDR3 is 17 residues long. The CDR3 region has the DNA TGTGCCAGCAGCCCCCGGCGTAGGGAACTCTCCTACAATGAGCAGTTCTTC. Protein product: CASSPRRRELSYNEQFF.

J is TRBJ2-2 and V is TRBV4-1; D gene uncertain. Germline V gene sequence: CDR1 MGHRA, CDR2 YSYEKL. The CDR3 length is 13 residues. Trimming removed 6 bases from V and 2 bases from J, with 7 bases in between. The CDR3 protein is CASSRPNTGELFF. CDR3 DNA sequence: TGCGCCAGCAGTAGGCCTAACACCGGGGAGCTGTTTTTT.

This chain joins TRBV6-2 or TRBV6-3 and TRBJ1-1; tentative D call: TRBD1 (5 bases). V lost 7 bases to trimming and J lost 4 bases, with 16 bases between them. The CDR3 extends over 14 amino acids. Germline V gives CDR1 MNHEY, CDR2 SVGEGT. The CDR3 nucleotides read TGTGCCAGCACTCGGGGCGGTAGGGGCACTGAAGCTTTCTTT. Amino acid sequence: CASTRGGRGTEAFF.

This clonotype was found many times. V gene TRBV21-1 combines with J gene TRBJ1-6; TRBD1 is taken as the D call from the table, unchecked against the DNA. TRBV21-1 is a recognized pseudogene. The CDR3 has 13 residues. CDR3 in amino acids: CASGDRIGSPLHF. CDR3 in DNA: TGTGCCAGCGGGGACAGGATTGGTTCACCCCTCCACTTT.

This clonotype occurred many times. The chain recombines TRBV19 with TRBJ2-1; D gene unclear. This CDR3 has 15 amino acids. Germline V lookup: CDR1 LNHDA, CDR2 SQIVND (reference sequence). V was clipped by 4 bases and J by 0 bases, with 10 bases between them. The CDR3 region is CASSSRIGSYNEQFF. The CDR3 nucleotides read TGTGCCAGTAGTAGCCGTATAGGCTCCTACAATGAGCAGTTCTTC.

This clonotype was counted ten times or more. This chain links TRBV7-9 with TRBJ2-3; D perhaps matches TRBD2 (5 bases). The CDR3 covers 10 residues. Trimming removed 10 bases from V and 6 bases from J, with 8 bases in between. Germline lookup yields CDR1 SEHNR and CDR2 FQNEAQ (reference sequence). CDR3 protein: CATTGDTQYF. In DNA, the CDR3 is TGTGCCACCACGGGGGATACGCAGTATTTT.